This T cell receptor (beta chain) is drawn from a study of T cells in localized non-small cell lung cancer. Notes on the study in general: One tumor region alone was sequenced, and heterogeneity therefore remains possible. Elevated circulating T cell density in blood was associated with longer overall survival. Uninvolved adjacent lung had higher T cell clonality than tumor and all other tissues.

Clones were read by immunoSEQ multiplex PCR, and TCRdb kept only the in-frame ones, dropping some. Of 2,500 to 3,500 clones listed, roughly a third are singletons. Turning to this clone: Its antigen is still unknown.

The CDR3 has 15 amino acids. Germline values: CDR1 SGDLS, CDR2 YYNGEE. Losses at the gene ends were 0 bases for V and 2 bases for J; bases not matched to a gene: 3. The chain is built from TRBV9 and TRBJ2-7; 9 bases match TRBD2. This specimen consisted of lung tumor tissue, obtained before any cancer treatment. The TCR was taken from a male donor at least 60 years old with stage I squamous cell lung carcinoma. In nucleotides, the CDR3 is TGTGCCAGCAGCGTAGGAGCGGGGGGACCCTACGAGCAGTACTTC. It specifies CASSVGAGGPYEQYF.